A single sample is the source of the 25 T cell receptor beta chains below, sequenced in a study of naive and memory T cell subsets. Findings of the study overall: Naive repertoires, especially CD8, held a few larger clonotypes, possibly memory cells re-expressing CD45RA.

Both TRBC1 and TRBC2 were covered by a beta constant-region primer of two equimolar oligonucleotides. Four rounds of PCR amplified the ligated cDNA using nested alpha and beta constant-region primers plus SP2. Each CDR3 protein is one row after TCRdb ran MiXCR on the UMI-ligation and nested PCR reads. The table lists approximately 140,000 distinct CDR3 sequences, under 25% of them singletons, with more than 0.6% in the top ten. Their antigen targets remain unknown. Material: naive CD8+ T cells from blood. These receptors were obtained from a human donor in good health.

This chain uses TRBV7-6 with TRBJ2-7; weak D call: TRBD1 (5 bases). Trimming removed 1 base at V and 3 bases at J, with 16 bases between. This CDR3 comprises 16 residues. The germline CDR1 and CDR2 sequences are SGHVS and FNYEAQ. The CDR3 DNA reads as TGTGCCAGCAGCTTAGGGATGGGGCTCCCCGGCTACGAGCAGTACTTC. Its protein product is CASSLGMGLPGYEQYF.

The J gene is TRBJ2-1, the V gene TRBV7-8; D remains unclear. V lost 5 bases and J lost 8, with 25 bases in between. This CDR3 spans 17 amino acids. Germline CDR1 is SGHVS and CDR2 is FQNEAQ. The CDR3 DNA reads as TGTGCCAGCAGCCCCGTTGAACTGGAGATGGGCCTCGATGAGCAGTTCTTC. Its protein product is CASSPVELEMGLDEQFF.

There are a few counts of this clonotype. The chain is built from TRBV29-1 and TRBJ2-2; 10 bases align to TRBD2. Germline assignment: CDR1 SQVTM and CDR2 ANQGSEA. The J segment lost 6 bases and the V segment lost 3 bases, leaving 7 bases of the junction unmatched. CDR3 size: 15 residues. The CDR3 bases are TGCAGCGTTGAGGGAGCGGGAGGGCCCTCCGGGGAGCTGTTTTTT. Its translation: CSVEGAGGPSGELFF.

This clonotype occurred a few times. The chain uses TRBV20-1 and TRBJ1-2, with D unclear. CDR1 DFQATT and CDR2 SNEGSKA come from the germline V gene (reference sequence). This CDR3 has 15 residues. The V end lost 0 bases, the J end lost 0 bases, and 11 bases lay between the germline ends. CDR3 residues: CSARDEQNTNYGYTF. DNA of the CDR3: TGCAGTGCTAGAGATGAACAGAACACTAACTATGGCTACACCTTC.

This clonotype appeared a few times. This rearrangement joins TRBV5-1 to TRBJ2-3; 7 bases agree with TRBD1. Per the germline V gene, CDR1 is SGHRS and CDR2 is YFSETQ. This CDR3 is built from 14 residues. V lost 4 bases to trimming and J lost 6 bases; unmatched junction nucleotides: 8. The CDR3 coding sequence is TGCGCCAGCAGCCTTCGACAGGGTGCCGATACGCAGTATTTT. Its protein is CASSLRQGADTQYF.

The CDR3 nucleotides read TGTGCGTCCGGGGGCTTTTACGAGCAGTACTTC. Translated: CASGGFYEQYF. This chain uses TRBV12-3 or TRBV12-4 with TRBJ2-7; the D gene could be TRBD1 or TRBD2 (6 bases each). The CDR3 runs 11 residues.

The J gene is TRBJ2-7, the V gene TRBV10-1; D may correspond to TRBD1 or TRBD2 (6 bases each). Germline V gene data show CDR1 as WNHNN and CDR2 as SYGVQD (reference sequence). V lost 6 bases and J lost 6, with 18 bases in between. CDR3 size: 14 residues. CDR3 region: CASSETGGLGEQYF. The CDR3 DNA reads TGCGCCAGCAGCGAGACAGGAGGGCTGGGCGAGCAGTACTTC.

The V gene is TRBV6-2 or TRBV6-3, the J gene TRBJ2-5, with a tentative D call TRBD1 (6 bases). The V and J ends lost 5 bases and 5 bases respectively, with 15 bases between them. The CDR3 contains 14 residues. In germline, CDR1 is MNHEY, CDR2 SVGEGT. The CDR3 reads CASSLDSSWETQYF. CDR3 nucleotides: TGTGCCAGCAGTCTGGACAGTAGTTGGGAGACCCAGTACTTC.

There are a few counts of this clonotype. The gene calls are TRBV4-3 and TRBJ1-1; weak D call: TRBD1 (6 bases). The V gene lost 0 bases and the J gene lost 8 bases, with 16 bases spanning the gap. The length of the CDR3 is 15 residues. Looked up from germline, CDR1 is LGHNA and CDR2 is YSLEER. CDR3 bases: TGCGCCAGCAGCCAAGATCTTTCCAGGGGCGACGAAGCTTTCTTT. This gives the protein CASSQDLSRGDEAFF.

CDR3 in amino acids: CASSPTGTGPYEQYF. CDR3 nucleotide sequence: TGTGCCAGCAGCCCAACCGGGACAGGGCCCTACGAGCAGTACTTC. The chain joins TRBV28 to TRBJ2-7; 9 nucleotides match TRBD1. Germline CDR1 is MDHEN and CDR2 is SYDVKM. The CDR3 has 15 amino acids. Unmatched junction bases numbered 8, after V lost 6 bases and J lost 2 bases.

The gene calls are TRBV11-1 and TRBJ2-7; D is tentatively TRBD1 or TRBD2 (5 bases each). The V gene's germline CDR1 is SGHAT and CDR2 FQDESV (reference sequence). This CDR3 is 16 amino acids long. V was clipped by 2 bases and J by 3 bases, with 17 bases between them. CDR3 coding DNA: TGTGCCAGCAGCTTACCATCCGGGGATGGGGGCTACGAGCAGTACTTC. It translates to CASSLPSGDGGYEQYF.

The CDR3 coding sequence is TGCGCCAGCAGCCCCAGGTGCTCCTACAATGAGCAGTTCTTC. Translated: CASSPRCSYNEQFF. The chain has TRBV23-1 and TRBJ2-1; D remains unclear. TRBV23-1 is assigned to the ORF class and has an uncertain function. V lost 6 bases and J 0 bases, leaving 9 bases between the germline ends. The CDR3 is 14 amino acids.

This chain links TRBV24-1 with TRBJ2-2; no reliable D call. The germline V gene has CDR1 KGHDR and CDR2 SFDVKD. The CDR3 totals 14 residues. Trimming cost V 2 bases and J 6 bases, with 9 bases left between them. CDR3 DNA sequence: TGTGCCACCAGTGATTCCACACCATCCGGGGAGCTGTTTTTT. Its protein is CATSDSTPSGELFF.

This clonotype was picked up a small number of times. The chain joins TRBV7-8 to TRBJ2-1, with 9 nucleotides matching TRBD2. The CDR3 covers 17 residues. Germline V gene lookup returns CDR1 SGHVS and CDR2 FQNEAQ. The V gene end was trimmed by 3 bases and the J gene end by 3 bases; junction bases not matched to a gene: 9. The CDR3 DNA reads TGTGCCAGCAGCTTTCTGACTAGCGGAGGGGGCTACAATGAGCAGTTCTTC. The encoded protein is CASSFLTSGGGYNEQFF.

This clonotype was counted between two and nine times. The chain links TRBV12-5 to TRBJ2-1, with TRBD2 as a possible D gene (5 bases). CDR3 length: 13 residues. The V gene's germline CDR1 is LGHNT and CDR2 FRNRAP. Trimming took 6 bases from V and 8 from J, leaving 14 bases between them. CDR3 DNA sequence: TGTGCTAGTGGCTCCGGGGATTCGGATGAGCAGTTCTTC. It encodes CASGSGDSDEQFF.

CDR3 residues: CSAENPGLESYNEQFF. For the CDR3, the DNA is TGCAGTGCTGAGAACCCGGGACTAGAGTCCTACAATGAGCAGTTCTTC. J is TRBJ2-1 and V is TRBV20-1, with 8 bases fitting TRBD2. CDR1 is DFQATT, CDR2 SNEGSKA, per germline (reference sequence). This CDR3 has 16 residues. V was clipped by 5 bases and J by 1 base; unmatched bases: 10.

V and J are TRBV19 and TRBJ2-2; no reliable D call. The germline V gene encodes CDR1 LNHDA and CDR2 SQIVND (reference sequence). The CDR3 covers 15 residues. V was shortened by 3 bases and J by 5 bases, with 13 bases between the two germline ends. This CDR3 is CASSIYFGLTGELFF. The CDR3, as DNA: TGTGCCAGTAGTATCTACTTTGGTCTGACCGGGGAGCTGTTTTTT.

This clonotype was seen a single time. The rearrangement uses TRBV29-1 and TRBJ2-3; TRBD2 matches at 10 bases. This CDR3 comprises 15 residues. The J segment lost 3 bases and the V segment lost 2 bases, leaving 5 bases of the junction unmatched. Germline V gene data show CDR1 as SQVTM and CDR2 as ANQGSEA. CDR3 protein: CSVENGLAETDTQYF. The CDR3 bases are TGCAGCGTTGAAAATGGACTAGCGGAGACAGATACGCAGTATTTT.

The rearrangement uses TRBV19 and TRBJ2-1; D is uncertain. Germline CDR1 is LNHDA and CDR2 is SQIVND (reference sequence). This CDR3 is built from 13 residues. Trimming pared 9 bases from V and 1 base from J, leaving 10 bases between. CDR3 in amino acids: CASLGMSYNEQFF. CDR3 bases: TGTGCCAGCCTAGGGATGTCCTACAATGAGCAGTTCTTC.

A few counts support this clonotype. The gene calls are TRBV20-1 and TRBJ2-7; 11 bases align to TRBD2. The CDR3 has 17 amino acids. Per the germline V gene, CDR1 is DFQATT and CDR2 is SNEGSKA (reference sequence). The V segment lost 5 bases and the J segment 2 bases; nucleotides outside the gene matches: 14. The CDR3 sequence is CSAPEASGRFTPYEQYF. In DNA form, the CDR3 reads TGCAGTGCTCCCGAGGCTAGCGGGAGGTTCACTCCCTACGAGCAGTACTTC.

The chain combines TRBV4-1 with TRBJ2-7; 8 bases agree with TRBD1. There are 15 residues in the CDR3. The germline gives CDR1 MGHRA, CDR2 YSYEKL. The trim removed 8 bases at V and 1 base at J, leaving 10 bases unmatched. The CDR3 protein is CASAWRQGASYEQYF. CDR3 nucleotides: TGCGCCAGCGCCTGGAGGCAGGGGGCTTCCTACGAGCAGTACTTC.

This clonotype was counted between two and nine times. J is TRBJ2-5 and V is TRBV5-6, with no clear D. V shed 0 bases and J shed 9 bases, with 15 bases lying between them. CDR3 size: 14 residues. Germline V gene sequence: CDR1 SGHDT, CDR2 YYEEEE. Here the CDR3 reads CASSLGSSPGAQYF. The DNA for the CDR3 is TGTGCCAGCAGCTTGGGGAGTTCCCCCGGCGCCCAGTACTTC.

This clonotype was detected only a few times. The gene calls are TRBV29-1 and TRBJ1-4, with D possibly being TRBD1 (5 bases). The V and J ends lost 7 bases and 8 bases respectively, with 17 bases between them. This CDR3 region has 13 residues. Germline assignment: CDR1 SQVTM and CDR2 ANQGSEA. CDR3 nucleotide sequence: TGCAGCGGGGGCGGAGGGTCGGGAGAAAAACTGTTTTTT. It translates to CSGGGGSGEKLFF. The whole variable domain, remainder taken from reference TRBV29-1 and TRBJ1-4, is SAVISQKPSRDICQRGTSLTIQCQVDSQVTMMFWYRQQPGQSLTLIATANQGSEATYESGFVIDKFPISRPNLTFSTLTVSNMSPEDSSIYLCSGGGGSGEKLFFGSGTQLSVL.

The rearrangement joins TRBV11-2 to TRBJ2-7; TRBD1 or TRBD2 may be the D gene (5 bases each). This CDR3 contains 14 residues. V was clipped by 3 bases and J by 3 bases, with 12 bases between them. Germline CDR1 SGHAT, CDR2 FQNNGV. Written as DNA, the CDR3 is TGTGCCAGCAGCTTCGGGACGTGGGGCTACGAGCAGTACTTC. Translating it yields CASSFGTWGYEQYF.

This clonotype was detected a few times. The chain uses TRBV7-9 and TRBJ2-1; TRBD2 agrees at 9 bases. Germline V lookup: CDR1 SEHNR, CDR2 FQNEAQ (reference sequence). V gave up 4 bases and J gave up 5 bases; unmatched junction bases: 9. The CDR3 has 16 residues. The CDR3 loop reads CASSYSSGTRHNEQFF. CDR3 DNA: TGTGCCAGCAGCTATTCTAGCGGGACTCGCCACAATGAGCAGTTCTTC.